This T cell receptor beta chain was sequenced in a study of shared clonotypes between healthy human individuals. With 6 bases removed from V and 6 bases from J, the gap between germline ends came to 12 bases. The CDR3 sequence is 13 residues long. CDR1 and CDR2 from the germline V gene are SQVTM and ANQGSEA. This clone was seen just once. Only in-frame clones appear in the TCRdb table, and some are missing; sequencing was by immunoSEQ multiplex PCR. The table shows more than 550,000 clones, with around 90% occurring only once. V and J are TRBV29-1 and TRBJ1-6, with a weak D call TRBD1 (5 bases). Sequenced material: memory CD8+ T cells from PBMCs. The subset is: CD45RO+ cells pooled with CCR7-negative TemRA cells. This TCR was recovered from a man aged 18 to 29 in good health. Some clones in this sample may be carry-over from other donors' samples. CDR3 nucleotide sequence: TGCAGCGTGTTAGAGGGGCGTAATTCACCCCTCCACTTT. It codes for CSVLEGRNSPLHF.